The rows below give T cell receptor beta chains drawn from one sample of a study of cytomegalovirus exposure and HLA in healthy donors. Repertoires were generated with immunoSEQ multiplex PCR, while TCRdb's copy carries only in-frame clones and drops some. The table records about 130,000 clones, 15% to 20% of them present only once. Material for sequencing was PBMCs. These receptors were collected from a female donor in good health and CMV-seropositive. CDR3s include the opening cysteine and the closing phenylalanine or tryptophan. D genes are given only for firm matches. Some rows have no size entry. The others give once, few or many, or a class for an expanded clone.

TGTGCCAGCAGGGTGGACAGGGCCAGTAATCAGCCCCAGCATTTT	CASRVDRASNQPQHF	TRBD1	TRBV2	.	TRBJ1-5
TGTGCCAGCAGCCCACAGGGGGGGCCTCAGCCCCAGCATTTT	CASSPQGGPQPQHF	TRBD1	TRBV7-2	.	TRBJ1-5
TGTGCCAGCAGCTTGGTAGGCACAGATACGCAGTATTTT	CASSLVGTDTQYF	.	TRBV5-6	.	TRBJ2-3
TGTGCCAGCAGCTCCTACTTACCCGGGACTCAGGCTTTCTTT	CASSSYLPGTQAFF	.	TRBV5-4	.	TRBJ1-1
TGTGCCAGCTCGACCGACAGGGGAAATTCACCCCTCCACTTT	CASSTDRGNSPLHF	TRBD1	TRBV18	.	TRBJ1-6
TGTGCCAGCGAGGCTAGCAGCTCCCCCCGTACGCAGTATTTT	CASEASSSPRTQYF	.	TRBV5-4	few	TRBJ2-3
TGTGCCAGCAGCTTGTCTTGGTCTAGCTATGATACGCAGTATTTT	CASSLSWSSYDTQYF	.	TRBV5-4	.	TRBJ2-3
TGTGCCAGCAGCCAATTAGCTGGGACAGTGGCCTACGAGCAGTACTTC	CASSQLAGTVAYEQYF	TRBD1	TRBV4-2	.	TRBJ2-7
TGTGCCAGCAGTTTTCCAGGGGGTTCCGAGCAGTACTTC	CASSFPGGSEQYF	TRBD1	TRBV27	.	TRBJ2-7
TGTGCCAGCAGGGACAGGGGAATTTACGAGCAGTACTTC	CASRDRGIYEQYF	TRBD1	TRBV2	.	TRBJ2-7
TGCGCCAGCAGCCAAGGGACTAGCGGGAGCACAGATACGCAGTATTTT	CASSQGTSGSTDTQYF	TRBD2	TRBV4-3	few	TRBJ2-3
TGTGCCACCAACCTTGGGACTAGCGGGGGCAGAGATACGCAGTATTTT	CATNLGTSGGRDTQYF	TRBD2	TRBV15	.	TRBJ2-3
TGCGCCAGCAGCCTCGCCTGGACAGCAAATCAGCCCCAGCATTTT	CASSLAWTANQPQHF	.	TRBV4-3	few	TRBJ1-5